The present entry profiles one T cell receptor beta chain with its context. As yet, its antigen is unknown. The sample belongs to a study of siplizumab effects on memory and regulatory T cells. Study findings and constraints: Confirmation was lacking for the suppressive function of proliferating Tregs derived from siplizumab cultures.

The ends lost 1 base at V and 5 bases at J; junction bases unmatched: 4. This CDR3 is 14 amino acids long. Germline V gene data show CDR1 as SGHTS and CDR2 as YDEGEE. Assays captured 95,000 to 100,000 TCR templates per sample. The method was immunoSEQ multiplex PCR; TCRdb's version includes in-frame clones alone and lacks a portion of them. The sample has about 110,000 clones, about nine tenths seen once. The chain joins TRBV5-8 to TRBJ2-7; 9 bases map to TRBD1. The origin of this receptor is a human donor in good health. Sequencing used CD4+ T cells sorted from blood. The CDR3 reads CASSLLQGADEQYF. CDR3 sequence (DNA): TGTGCCAGCAGCTTGCTACAGGGGGCCGACGAGCAGTACTTC.